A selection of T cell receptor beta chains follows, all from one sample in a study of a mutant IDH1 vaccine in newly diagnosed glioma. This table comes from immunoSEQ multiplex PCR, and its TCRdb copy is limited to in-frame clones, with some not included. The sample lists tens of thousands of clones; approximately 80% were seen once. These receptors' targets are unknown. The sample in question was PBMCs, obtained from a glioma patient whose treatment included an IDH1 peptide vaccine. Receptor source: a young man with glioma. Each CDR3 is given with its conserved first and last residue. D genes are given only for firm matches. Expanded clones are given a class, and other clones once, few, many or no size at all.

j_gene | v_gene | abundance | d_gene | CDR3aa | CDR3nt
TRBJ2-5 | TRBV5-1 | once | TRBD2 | CASSSGSGGVQETQYF | TGCGCCAGCAGCTCAGGTAGCGGGGGGGTTCAAGAGACCCAGTACTTC
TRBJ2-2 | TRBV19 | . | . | CASSIKFTGELFF | TGTGCCAGTAGTATTAAGTTCACCGGGGAGCTGTTTTTT
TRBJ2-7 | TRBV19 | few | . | CASSMGPRPGAYEQYF | TGTGCCAGTAGTATGGGGCCTAGACCCGGGGCCTACGAGCAGTACTTC
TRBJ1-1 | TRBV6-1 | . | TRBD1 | CASSATGGRTEAFF | TGTGCCAGCAGTGCGACAGGGGGACGAACTGAAGCTTTCTTT
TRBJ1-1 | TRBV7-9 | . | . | CASSLGEGVTEAFF | TGTGCCAGCAGCTTAGGGGAGGGAGTCACTGAAGCTTTCTTT
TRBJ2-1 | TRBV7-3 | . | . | CASSATGNNEQFF | TGTGCCAGCAGCGCCACAGGGAACAATGAGCAGTTCTTC
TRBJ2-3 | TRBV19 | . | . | CASSAPGLENTQYF | TGTGCCAGTAGTGCACCGGGACTGGAGAATACGCAGTATTTT
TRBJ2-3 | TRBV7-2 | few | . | CASSLNRDTQYF | TGTGCCAGCAGTCTTAACAGGGATACGCAGTATTTT
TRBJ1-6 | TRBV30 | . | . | CAWRHRAPNSPLHF | TGTGCCTGGAGACACAGGGCCCCGAATTCACCCCTCCACTTT
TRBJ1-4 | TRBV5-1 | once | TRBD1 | CASSFETGGEKLFF | TGCGCCAGCAGCTTCGAGACAGGGGGAGAAAAACTGTTTTTT
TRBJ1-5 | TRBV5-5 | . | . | CASSYTLQGSEGSNQPQHF | TGTGCCAGCAGCTACACCCTACAGGGAAGTGAAGGTAGCAATCAGCCCCAGCATTTT
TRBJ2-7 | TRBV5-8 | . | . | CASSPYRGEGLALSYEQYF | TGTGCCAGCAGCCCCTACAGGGGGGAAGGACTAGCGCTGTCCTACGAGCAGTACTTC
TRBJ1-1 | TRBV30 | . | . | CAWSRTEMNTEAFF | TGTGCCTGGAGCAGGACAGAAATGAACACTGAAGCTTTCTTT
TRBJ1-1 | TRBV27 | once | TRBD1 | CASSSQGAFTVAFF | TGTGCCAGCAGTTCCCAGGGGGCATTCACTGTAGCTTTCTTT
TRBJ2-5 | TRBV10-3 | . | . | CAIRAGQFQETQYF | TGTGCCATCAGGGCAGGGCAATTTCAAGAGACCCAGTACTTC
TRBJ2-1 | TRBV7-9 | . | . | CASSLAGPYEQFF | TGTGCCAGCAGCTTAGCGGGACCATATGAGCAGTTCTTC
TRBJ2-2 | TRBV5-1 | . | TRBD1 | CASSLNSGTGSTGELFF | TGCGCCAGCAGCTTAAATTCCGGGACAGGGTCCACCGGGGAGCTGTTTTTT
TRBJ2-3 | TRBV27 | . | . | CASSPYRDPATDTQYF | TGTGCCAGCAGTCCGTACCGGGACCCGGCCACAGATACGCAGTATTTT
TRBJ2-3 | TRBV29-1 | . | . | CSVGERLSTDTQYF | TGCAGCGTTGGGGAGAGACTCAGCACAGATACGCAGTATTTT
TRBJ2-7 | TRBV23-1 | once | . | CASSRLYEQYF | TGCGCCAGCAGTCGCCTCTACGAGCAGTACTTC
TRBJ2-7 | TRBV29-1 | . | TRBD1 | CSVKITGTGEEEQYF | TGCAGCGTTAAAATTACCGGGACAGGGGAAGAGGAGCAGTACTTC
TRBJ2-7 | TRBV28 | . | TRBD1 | CASSLLIFRTGSSYEQYF | TGTGCCAGCAGTCTACTGATATTCAGGACAGGGAGTTCCTACGAGCAGTACTTC
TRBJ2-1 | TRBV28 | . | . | CASGFSGGRYNEQFF | TGTGCCAGCGGGTTCTCGGGGGGCCGTTACAATGAGCAGTTCTTC
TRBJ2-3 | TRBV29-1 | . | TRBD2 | CSVAWRGGWTSTDTQYF | TGCAGCGTTGCGTGGCGGGGGGGCTGGACGAGCACAGATACGCAGTATTTT
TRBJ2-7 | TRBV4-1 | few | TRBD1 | CASSQHPGQGKSYEQYF | TGCGCCAGCAGCCAACATCCGGGACAGGGAAAGTCCTACGAGCAGTACTTC
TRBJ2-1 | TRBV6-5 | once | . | CASTEGGRGNEQFF | TGTGCCAGCACAGAGGGGGGACGGGGCAATGAGCAGTTCTTC
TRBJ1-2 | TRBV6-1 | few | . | CASSEFRVYTF | TGTGCCAGCAGTGAATTCAGGGTCTACACCTTC
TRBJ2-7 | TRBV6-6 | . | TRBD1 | CASRTGDSYEQYF | TGTGCCAGCAGGACAGGGGACTCCTACGAGCAGTACTTC
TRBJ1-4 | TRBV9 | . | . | CASSVQEWGNEKLFF | TGTGCCAGCAGCGTTCAAGAATGGGGTAATGAAAAACTGTTTTTT
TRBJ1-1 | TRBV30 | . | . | CAWFGAPGTEAFF | TGTGCCTGGTTCGGGGCGCCGGGAACTGAAGCTTTCTTT
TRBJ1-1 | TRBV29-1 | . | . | CSAIGGVNTEAFF | TGCAGCGCCATCGGGGGGGTAAACACTGAAGCTTTCTTT
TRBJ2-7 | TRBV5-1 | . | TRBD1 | CASSLDTGGRYEQYF | TGCGCCAGCAGCTTGGATACAGGGGGCCGTTACGAGCAGTACTTC
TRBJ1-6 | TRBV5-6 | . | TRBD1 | CASSWDRVSPLHF | TGTGCCAGCAGCTGGGACAGGGTCTCACCCCTCCACTTT
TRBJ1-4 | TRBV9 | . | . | CASSPYSGLQNYEKLFF | TGTGCCAGCAGCCCATATTCCGGGCTTCAAAACTACGAAAAACTGTTTTTT
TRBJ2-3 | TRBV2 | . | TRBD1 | CASSKLRGNADTQYF | TGTGCCAGCTCGAAACTCAGGGGGAACGCAGATACGCAGTATTTT
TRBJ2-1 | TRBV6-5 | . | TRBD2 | CASSSSGTSGRNEQFF | TGTGCCAGCAGTTCTTCCGGGACTAGCGGGAGAAATGAGCAGTTCTTC
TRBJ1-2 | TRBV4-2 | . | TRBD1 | CASSQDNDRGGYGYTF | TGTGCCAGCAGCCAAGATAATGACAGGGGGGGCTATGGCTACACCTTC
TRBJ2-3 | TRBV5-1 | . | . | CASSLPTSDTQYF | TGCGCCAGCAGCTTGCCGACCTCAGATACGCAGTATTTT
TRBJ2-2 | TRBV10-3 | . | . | CAISEITGELFF | TGTGCCATCAGTGAGATTACCGGGGAGCTGTTTTTT
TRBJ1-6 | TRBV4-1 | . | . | CASSRKGETNSPLHF | TGCGCCAGCAGCCGGAAAGGGGAAACTAATTCACCCCTCCACTTT
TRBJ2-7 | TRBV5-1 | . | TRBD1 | CASSLSGTGVEEQYF | TGCGCCAGCAGCCTCTCCGGGACAGGGGTTGAGGAGCAGTACTTC
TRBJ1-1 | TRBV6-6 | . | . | CASSYSKGGEAFF | TGTGCCAGCAGTTACTCGAAGGGGGGAGAGGCTTTCTTT
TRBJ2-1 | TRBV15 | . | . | CATSHYPTNEQFF | TGTGCCACCAGCCATTATCCTACAAATGAGCAGTTCTTC